The present entry profiles one T cell receptor beta chain with its context. This entry comes from a study of OX40 agonist ivuxolimab in advanced cancers. Study overall: From 23 to 79 years was the age range, with a mean of around 57 years, and over 80% were male.

CDR3 length equals 12 residues. Trimming took 9 bases from V and 4 from J; bases not matched to a gene: 1. The germline gives CDR1 SNHLY, CDR2 FYNNEI. Produced via immunoSEQ multiplex PCR; TCRdb's table is partial and in-frame only. The sample shows about 80,000 clones, roughly nine tenths of them seen only once. The specimen was CD4+ or CD8+ T cells sorted from blood, collected in a trial of the OX40 agonist ivuxolimab. The clonotype comes from an adult with an advanced solid tumor such as melanoma, head and neck, liver or kidney cancer. The rearrangement links TRBV2 to TRBJ2-3, with 10 nucleotides matching TRBD1. The CDR3 reads CARTGGADTQYF. CDR3 in DNA: TGTGCCAGGACAGGGGGCGCAGATACGCAGTATTTT.